The rows below give T cell receptor beta chains drawn from one sample of a study of control samples from healthy donors and cancer patients. The assay was immunoSEQ multiplex PCR, and TCRdb's table has in-frame clones only and misses some. The sample includes 63,000 or so clones, roughly 87% of them seen just once. Sequencing input: PBMCs. Receptors were obtained from a man between 60 and 75 years old with colorectal cancer. Each CDR3 is given with its conserved first and last residue. A D gene is named only where the DNA matches it firmly. Only part of the rows carry a size: once, few, many, or a class if the clone is expanded.

D	size	V	J	DNA	CDR3
.	.	TRBV18	TRBJ2-3	TGTGCCAGCTCACCAGCTAGCACAGATACGCAGTATTTT	CASSPASTDTQYF
.	.	TRBV4-3	TRBJ2-1	TGCGCCAGCAGCCAAGAAATTCTAGTGCCCTACAATGAGCAGTTCTTC	CASSQEILVPYNEQFF
.	once	TRBV19	TRBJ2-5	TGTGCCAGTAGCTCGACATTGCAAGAGACCCAGTACTTC	CASSSTLQETQYF
.	few	TRBV2	TRBJ1-1	TGTGCCAGCAAGGACAGAAGGAACACTGAAGCTTTCTTT	CASKDRRNTEAFF
TRBD1	.	TRBV2	TRBJ1-1	TGTGCCAGCAGTCTGGGACAGGGGACCTCTCAGGGGGCTTTCTTT	CASSLGQGTSQGAFF
.	.	TRBV3-1/TRBV3-2	TRBJ2-5	TGTGCCAGCAGCCGCCAAGGAGGTGGCACAGGAGAGACCCAGTACTTC	CASSRQGGGTGETQYF
TRBD1	.	TRBV11-3	TRBJ1-1	TGTGCCAGCAGCTTTAGGGGGACAGGAAGAACTGAAGCTTTCTTT	CASSFRGTGRTEAFF
.	.	TRBV19	TRBJ2-5	TGTGCCAGTAGTATTTCCGAATGGGAGACCCAGTACTTC	CASSISEWETQYF
.	.	TRBV10-3	TRBJ1-2	TGTGCCATCAGGGCAGGGTCGGGAGACTATGGCTACACCTTC	CAIRAGSGDYGYTF
.	.	TRBV29-1	TRBJ1-2	TGCAGCGTTGAAAACCCGGGTTTCGGCGGCTACACCTTC	CSVENPGFGGYTF
.	.	TRBV4-1	TRBJ2-1	TGCGCCAGCAGCCAAGATCAGGGGGGCGGTGAGCAGTTCTTC	CASSQDQGGGEQFF
.	once	TRBV5-1	TRBJ2-1	TGCGCCAGCAGCCCGTCCGGGGCCTACAATGAGCAGTTCTTC	CASSPSGAYNEQFF
.	.	TRBV6-6	TRBJ2-4	TGTGCCAGCAGCTCCACGGCGCGCGGGATAAACATTCAGTACTTC	CASSSTARGINIQYF
TRBD2	.	TRBV7-2	TRBJ2-1	TGTGCCAGCAGCTTAGTTCATTCAGCGGGGATGCGCTACAATGAGCAGTTCTTC	CASSLVHSAGMRYNEQFF
TRBD2	.	TRBV10-3	TRBJ2-1	TGTGCCATCAGTGGGTCTGCGGGGGGGCTCTACAATGAGCAGTTCTTC	CAISGSAGGLYNEQFF
TRBD2	.	TRBV4-1	TRBJ2-5	TGCGCCAGCAGGGACGGGACTAGCAACGCAGAGACCCAGTACTTC	CASRDGTSNAETQYF
TRBD2	.	TRBV20-1	TRBJ2-5	TGCAGTGCTAGTAGGCCGGCGGGGGGGCGAGAGACCCAGTACTTC	CSASRPAGGRETQYF
.	.	TRBV28	TRBJ2-2	TGTGCCAGCGCCTCGAACACCGGGGAGCTGTTTTTT	CASASNTGELFF
.	.	TRBV3-1/TRBV3-2	TRBJ2-5	TGTGCCAGCAGGAGGGGGGAAGGGGAGACCCAGTACTTC	CASRRGEGETQYF
.	.	TRBV6-5	TRBJ1-3	TGTGCCAGCAGATGGACAGCTTCTGGAAACACCATATATTTT	CASRWTASGNTIYF
.	.	TRBV20-1	TRBJ2-7	TGCAGTGCTAGTAACGGACCCTCCTACGAGCAGTACTTC	CSASNGPSYEQYF
TRBD1	.	TRBV6-5	TRBJ1-5	TGTGCCAGCAGACTTGCAGGGGGTAGCAATCAGCCCCAGCATTTT	CASRLAGGSNQPQHF
TRBD1	.	TRBV19	TRBJ2-5	TGTGCCAGTAGTATCTCTAGGGACAGGGCGGAGACCCAGTACTTC	CASSISRDRAETQYF
.	.	TRBV11-3	TRBJ1-1	TGTGCCAGCAGCGTTGCGAACACTGAAGCTTTCTTT	CASSVANTEAFF
.	.	TRBV6-2/TRBV6-3	TRBJ2-3	TGTGCCAGCAGTAACCGACAAATTAGCACAGATACGCAGTATTTT	CASSNRQISTDTQYF
TRBD1	.	TRBV29-1	TRBJ2-7	TGCAGCGTTGTTGGCCCAGGGGGATCCTACGAGCAGTACTTC	CSVVGPGGSYEQYF
TRBD2	.	TRBV5-4	TRBJ2-1	TGTGCCAGCAGCCTCTTCGACGCGGGGGACAATGAGCAGTTCTTC	CASSLFDAGDNEQFF
TRBD1	.	TRBV27	TRBJ1-2	TGTGCCAGCAGTTTCTCAGGGGGTGAATATGGCTACACCTTC	CASSFSGGEYGYTF
.	.	TRBV18	TRBJ1-5	TGTGCCAGCTCACCACTCGATCAGCCCCAGCATTTT	CASSPLDQPQHF
.	once	TRBV28	TRBJ1-6	TGTGCCAGCAGTTCAGGGGATTCGGCTTCACCCCTCCACTTT	CASSSGDSASPLHF
.	.	TRBV4-2	TRBJ2-7	TGTGCCAGCAGCCCCCGGGGAAGATACGAGCAGTACTTC	CASSPRGRYEQYF
.	.	TRBV15	TRBJ2-7	TGTGCCACCAGCAGAGGGTGGGGGTCGGGTTCGCGCGAGCAGTACTTC	CATSRGWGSGSREQYF
TRBD1	.	TRBV28	TRBJ2-7	TGTGCCAGCAGTTTATTCCCCGGGACAGGCCAGGGGGGCGAGCAGTACTTC	CASSLFPGTGQGGEQYF
TRBD1	once	TRBV12-3/TRBV12-4	TRBJ1-3	TGTGCCAGCAGACCAGGGGGCCCGAAGGTCATATATTTT	CASRPGGPKVIYF
.	.	TRBV27	TRBJ2-5	TGTGCCAGCAGTTCTCGGCCCCCCGGGGAGACCCAGTACTTC	CASSSRPPGETQYF
TRBD1	.	TRBV6-5	TRBJ2-1	TGTGCCAGCAGGGCGACAGGGGGGGGCGATGAGCAGTTCTTC	CASRATGGGDEQFF
.	.	TRBV5-1	TRBJ2-7	TGCGCCAGCAGCCCCCGACAGACCGTCGGCGAGCAGTACTTC	CASSPRQTVGEQYF
.	once	TRBV28	TRBJ2-7	TGTGCCAGCAGTTTCGGGACGACGAGCTCCTACGAGCAGTACTTC	CASSFGTTSSYEQYF
.	.	TRBV28	TRBJ2-1	TGTGCCAGTACGGGGGCCCCAGACAATGAGCAGTTCTTC	CASTGAPDNEQFF
.	once	TRBV21-1	TRBJ1-4	TGTGCCAGCAGGTTGGGCCCAAATGAAAAACTGTTTTTT	CASRLGPNEKLFF
.	.	TRBV2	TRBJ2-6	TGTGCCAGCAGTGAAGTGAGCTCTGGGGCCAACGTCCTGACTTTC	CASSEVSSGANVLTF
.	.	TRBV7-6	TRBJ2-1	TGTGCCAGCAGCTTAGTGGGGGGGCCTCCCCGGGATGAGCAGTTCTTC	CASSLVGGPPRDEQFF